The 15 T cell receptor beta chains presented below share a single source sample, sequenced in a study of human CD8 memory T cell subsets. Preparation of the TCR beta libraries relied on UMI-labeled 5' RACE. TCRdb re-called the 5' RACE reads and gives one entry per CDR3 protein, without DNA. This listing includes about 10,000 distinct CDR3 sequences. What was sequenced was CD8+ stem-like memory T cells (TSCM and TCM) sorted from PBMCs. The subset: stem-like memory CD8 T cells (TSTEM), CCR7+ PD-1- TIGIT-. These receptors all stem from a human donor in good health.

The rearrangement joins TRBV6-2 or TRBV6-3 to TRBJ2-1; no DNA is available, so the TRBD1 call from TCRdb remains unchecked. This CDR3 is built from 15 residues. CDR1 MNHEY and CDR2 SVGEGT come from the germline V gene. CDR3 sequence reads: CASSYQGGTYNEQFF.

The chain has TRBV27 and TRBJ2-7; as DNA is missing, the TRBD1 call by TCRdb cannot be tested. CDR3 length: 15 residues. From germline, CDR1 is MNHEY and CDR2 SMNVEV (reference sequence). CDR3 residues: CASSLKQGALREQYF.

The rearrangement links TRBV2 to TRBJ2-1; lacking DNA, the TRBD1 call made by TCRdb goes unchecked. Germline loops: CDR1 SNHLY, CDR2 FYNNEI. The CDR3 contains 13 residues. CDR3 sequence: CASGGLAPHEQFF.

This clonotype is called medium-sized based on its frequency. The V call is TRBV12-3 or TRBV12-4, the J call TRBJ1-5. This CDR3 spans 13 amino acids. The CDR3 loop reads CASSPGGAQPQHF.

This chain uses TRBV30 with TRBJ2-7; the TRBD1 assignment by TCRdb is unverifiable without DNA. Germline V CDR1 and CDR2: GTSNPN, SVGIG (reference sequence). The length of the CDR3 is 13 residues. The CDR3 protein is CAWTRGEPYEQYF.

The rearrangement links TRBV25-1 to TRBJ1-6. The CDR3 runs 14 residues. Germline lookup yields CDR1 MGHDK and CDR2 SYGVNS. The CDR3 here is CASSEPAYNSPLHF.

The chain has TRBV15 and TRBJ1-1; TCRdb picks TRBD1, but there is no DNA to check that call. Germline V lookup: CDR1 LNHNV, CDR2 YYDKDF (reference sequence). The CDR3 covers 14 residues. CDR3: CATSRDLGAGEAFF. Drawing the rest from reference TRBV15 and TRBJ1-1, the complete variable domain is DAMVIQNPRYQVTQFGKPVTLSCSQTLNHNVMYWYQQKSSQAPKLLFHYYDKDFNNEADTPDNFQSRRPNTSFCFLDIRSPGLGDTAMYLCATSRDLGAGEAFFGQGTRLTVV.

The V gene is TRBV7-3, the J gene TRBJ2-3; without DNA, the TCRdb call of TRBD2 cannot be checked. Germline CDR1 and CDR2: SGHTA and FQGTGA. The CDR3 totals 15 residues. This CDR3 reads CASSLTSGETDTQYF.

The chain links TRBV3-1 to TRBJ1-1. The V gene's germline CDR1 is LGHDT and CDR2 YNNKEL (reference sequence). This CDR3 spans 12 amino acids. The CDR3 reads CASSQALTKSFF.

This clonotype registers medium-sized by frequency. The chain has TRBV7-9 and TRBJ1-2. This CDR3 is 16 amino acids long. CDR1 and CDR2 (germline): SEHNR, FQNEAQ (reference sequence). The chain's CDR3 is CASSSGQSGSSYGYTF.

This rearrangement joins TRBV5-4 to TRBJ2-3. The germline CDR1 and CDR2 sequences are SGHNT and YYREEE (reference sequence). This CDR3 has 15 residues. The CDR3 region is CASSFAGASTDTQYF.

V and J are TRBV11-2 and TRBJ2-7; TCRdb names TRBD1, which stays unverified in the absence of DNA. The CDR3 loop spans 15 amino acids. Germline CDR1 reads SGHAT; CDR2 reads FQNNGV. The CDR3 protein is CASSHLGTGAYEQYF. Full variable domain (missing parts from reference TRBV11-2 and TRBJ2-7): EAGVAQSPRYKIIEKRQSVAFWCNPISGHATLYWYQQILGQGPKLLIQFQNNGVVDDSQLPKDRFSAERLKGVDSTLKIQPAKLEDSAVYLCASSHLGTGAYEQYFGPGTRLTVT.

The rearrangement joins TRBV7-9 to TRBJ1-5. The CDR3 is 13 amino acids. Germline V gene sequence: CDR1 SEHNR, CDR2 FQNEAQ (reference sequence). The CDR3 reads CASSLEYGQPQHF.

By frequency, this clonotype registers medium-sized. The chain combines TRBV5-6 with TRBJ1-1. Germline V gives CDR1 SGHDT, CDR2 YYEEEE. CDR3 length: 14 amino acids. CDR3 sequence reads: CASSLPDMNTEAFF.

By frequency, this clonotype registers medium-sized. The J gene is TRBJ2-5, the V gene TRBV24-1; with no DNA, the TCRdb D assignment of TRBD2 cannot be verified. Germline CDR1 and CDR2: KGHDR and SFDVKD. The CDR3 has 15 residues. The CDR3: CATSDPSGGQETQYF.